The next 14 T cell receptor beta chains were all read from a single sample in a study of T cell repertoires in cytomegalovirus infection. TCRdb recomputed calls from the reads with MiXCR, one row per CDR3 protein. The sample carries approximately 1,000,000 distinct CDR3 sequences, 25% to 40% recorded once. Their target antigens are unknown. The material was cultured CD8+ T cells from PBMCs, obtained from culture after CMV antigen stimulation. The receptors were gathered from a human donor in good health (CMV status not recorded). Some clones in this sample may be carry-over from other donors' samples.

The CDR3 here is CASSMGMTDFYGYTF. As DNA, the CDR3 is TGTGCCAGTAGTATGGGGATGACAGATTTCTATGGCTACACCTTC. This chain links TRBV19 with TRBJ1-2; the D gene is possibly TRBD1 (5 bases). The CDR3 has 15 residues. Germline assignment: CDR1 LNHDA and CDR2 SQIVND (reference sequence). V was clipped by 3 bases and J by 4 bases, with 15 bases between them.

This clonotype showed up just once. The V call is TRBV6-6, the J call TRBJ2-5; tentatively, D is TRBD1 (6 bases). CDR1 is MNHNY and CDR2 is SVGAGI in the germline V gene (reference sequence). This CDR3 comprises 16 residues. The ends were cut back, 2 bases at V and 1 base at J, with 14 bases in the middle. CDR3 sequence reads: CASSYTTGTPQETQYF. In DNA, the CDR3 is TGTGCCAGCAGTTACACGACTGGGACACCCCAAGAGACCCAGTACTTC.

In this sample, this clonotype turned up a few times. The CDR3 here is CASKKAGNTEAFF. CDR3 DNA sequence: TGTGCCAGCAAGAAGGCGGGGAACACTGAAGCTTTCTTT. The chain couples TRBV6-4 to TRBJ1-1; D is undetermined. V was cut by 7 bases and J by 1 base, with 10 bases left in between. This CDR3 contains 13 residues. CDR1 and CDR2 from the germline V gene are MRHNA and SNTAGT.

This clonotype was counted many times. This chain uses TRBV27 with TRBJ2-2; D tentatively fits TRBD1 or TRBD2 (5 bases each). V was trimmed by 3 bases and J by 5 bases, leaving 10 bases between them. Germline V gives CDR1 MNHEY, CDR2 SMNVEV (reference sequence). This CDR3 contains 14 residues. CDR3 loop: CASSLGRSTGELFF. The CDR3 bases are TGTGCCAGCAGTTTGGGACGGTCTACCGGGGAGCTGTTTTTT.

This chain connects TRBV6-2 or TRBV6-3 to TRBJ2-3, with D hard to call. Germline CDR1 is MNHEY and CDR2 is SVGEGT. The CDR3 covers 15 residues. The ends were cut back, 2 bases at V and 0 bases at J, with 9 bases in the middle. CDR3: CASSYATYSTDTQYF. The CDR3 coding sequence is TGTGCCAGCAGTTACGCCACCTACAGCACAGATACGCAGTATTTT.

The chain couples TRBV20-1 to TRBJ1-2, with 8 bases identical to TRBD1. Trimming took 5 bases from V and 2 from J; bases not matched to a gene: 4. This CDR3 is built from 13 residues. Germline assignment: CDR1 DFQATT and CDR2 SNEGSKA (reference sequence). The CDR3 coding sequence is TGCAGTGCTCGGGACAGGATAAACTATGGCTACACCTTC. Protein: CSARDRINYGYTF.

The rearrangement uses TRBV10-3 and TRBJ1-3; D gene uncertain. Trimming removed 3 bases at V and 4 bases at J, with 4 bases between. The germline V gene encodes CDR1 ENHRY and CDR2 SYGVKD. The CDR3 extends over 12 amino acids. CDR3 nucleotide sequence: TGTGCCATCAGTGAAGTAGGAAACACCATATATTTT. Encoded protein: CAISEVGNTIYF.

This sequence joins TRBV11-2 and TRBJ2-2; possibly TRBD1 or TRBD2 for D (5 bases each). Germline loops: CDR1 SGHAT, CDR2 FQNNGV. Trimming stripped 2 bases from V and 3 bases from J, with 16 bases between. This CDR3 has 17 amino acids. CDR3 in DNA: TGTGCCAGCAGCTTAAAACCGGGGCGCAGGGACACCGGGGAGCTGTTTTTT. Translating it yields CASSLKPGRRDTGELFF.

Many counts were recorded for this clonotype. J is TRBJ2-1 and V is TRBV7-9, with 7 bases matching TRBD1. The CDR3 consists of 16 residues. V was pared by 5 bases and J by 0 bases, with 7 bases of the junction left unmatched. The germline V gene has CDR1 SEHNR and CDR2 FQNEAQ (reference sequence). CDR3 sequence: CASSTRQGSSYNEQFF. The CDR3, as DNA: TGTGCCAGCAGCACCCGACAGGGAAGCTCCTACAATGAGCAGTTCTTC.

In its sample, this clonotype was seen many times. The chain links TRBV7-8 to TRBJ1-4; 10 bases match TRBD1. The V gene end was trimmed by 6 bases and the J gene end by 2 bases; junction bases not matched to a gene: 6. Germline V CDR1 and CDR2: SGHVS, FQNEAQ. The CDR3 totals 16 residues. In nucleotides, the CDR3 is TGTGCCAGCAGGCGGGACAGGGGTACTACTAATGAAAAACTGTTTTTT. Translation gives CASRRDRGTTNEKLFF.

The CDR3 DNA reads TGCGCCAGCAGCCGAGCCTTGGCAGATACGCAGTATTTT. This encodes CASSRALADTQYF. The chain is built from TRBV4-1 and TRBJ2-3; no clear D gene. Deletions cut 4 bases from V and 4 bases from J, with 9 bases between. The germline gives CDR1 MGHRA, CDR2 YSYEKL. This CDR3 is built from 13 residues.

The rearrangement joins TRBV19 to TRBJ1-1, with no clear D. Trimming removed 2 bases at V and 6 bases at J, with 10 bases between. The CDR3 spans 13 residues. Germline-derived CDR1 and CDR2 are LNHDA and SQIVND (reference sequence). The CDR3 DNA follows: TGTGCCAGTAGTATAAGTAGAAAGGCTGAAGCTTTCTTT. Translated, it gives CASSISRKAEAFF.

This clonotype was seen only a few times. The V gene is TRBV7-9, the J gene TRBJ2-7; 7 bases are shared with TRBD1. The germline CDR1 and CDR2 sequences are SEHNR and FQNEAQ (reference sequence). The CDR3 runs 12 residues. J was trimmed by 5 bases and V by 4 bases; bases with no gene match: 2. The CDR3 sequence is CASSSGGNEQYF. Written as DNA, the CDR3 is TGTGCCAGCAGCTCAGGGGGTAACGAGCAGTACTTC. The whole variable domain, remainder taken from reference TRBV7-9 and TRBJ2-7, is DTGVSQNPRHKITKRGQNVTFRCDPISEHNRLYWYRQTLGQGPEFLTYFQNEAQLEKSRLLSDRFSAERPKGSFSTLEIQRTEQGDSAMYLCASSSGGNEQYFGPGTRLTVT.

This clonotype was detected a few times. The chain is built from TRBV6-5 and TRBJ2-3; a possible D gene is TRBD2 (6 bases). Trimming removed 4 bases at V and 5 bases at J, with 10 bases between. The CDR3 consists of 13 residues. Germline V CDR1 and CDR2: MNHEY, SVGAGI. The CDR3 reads CASSSGLGDTQYF. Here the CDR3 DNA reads TGTGCCAGCAGTTCGGGACTGGGAGATACGCAGTATTTT.